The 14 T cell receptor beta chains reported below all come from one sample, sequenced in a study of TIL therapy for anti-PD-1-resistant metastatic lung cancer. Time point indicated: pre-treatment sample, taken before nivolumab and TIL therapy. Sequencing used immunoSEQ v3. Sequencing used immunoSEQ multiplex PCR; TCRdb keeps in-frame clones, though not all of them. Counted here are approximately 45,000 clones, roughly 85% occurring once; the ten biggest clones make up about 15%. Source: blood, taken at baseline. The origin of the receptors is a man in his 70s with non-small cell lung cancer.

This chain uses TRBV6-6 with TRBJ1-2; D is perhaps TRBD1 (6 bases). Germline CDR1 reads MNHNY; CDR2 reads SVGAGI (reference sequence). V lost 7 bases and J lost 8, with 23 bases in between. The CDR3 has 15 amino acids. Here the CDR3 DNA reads TGTGCCAGCACCTACTCGGACAGCTACTTATGGGGCTACACCTTC. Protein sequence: CASTYSDSYLWGYTF.

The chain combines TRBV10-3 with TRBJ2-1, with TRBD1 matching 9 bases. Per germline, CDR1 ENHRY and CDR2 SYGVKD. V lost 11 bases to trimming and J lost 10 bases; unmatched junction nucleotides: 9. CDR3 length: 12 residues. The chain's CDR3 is CAADRGEEEQFF. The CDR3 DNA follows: TGTGCCGCCGACAGGGGGGAGGAGGAGCAGTTCTTC.

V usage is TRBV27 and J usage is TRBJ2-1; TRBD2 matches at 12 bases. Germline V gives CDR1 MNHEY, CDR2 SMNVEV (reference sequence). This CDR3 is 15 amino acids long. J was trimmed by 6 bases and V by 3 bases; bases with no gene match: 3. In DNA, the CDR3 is TGTGCCAGCAGTTTGACTAGCGGGAGTGTCAATGAGCAGTTCTTC. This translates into CASSLTSGSVNEQFF.

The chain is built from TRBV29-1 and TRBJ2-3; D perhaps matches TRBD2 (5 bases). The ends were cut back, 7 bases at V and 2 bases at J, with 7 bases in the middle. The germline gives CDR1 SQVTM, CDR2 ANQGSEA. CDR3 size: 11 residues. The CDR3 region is CSGGLTDTQYF. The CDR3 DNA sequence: TGCAGCGGAGGACTCACAGATACGCAGTATTTT.

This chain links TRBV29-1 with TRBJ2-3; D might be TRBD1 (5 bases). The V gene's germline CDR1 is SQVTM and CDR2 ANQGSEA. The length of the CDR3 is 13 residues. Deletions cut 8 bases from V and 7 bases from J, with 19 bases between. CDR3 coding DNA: TGCAGCACCCGGACAATCGAGAGTTATACGCAGTATTTT. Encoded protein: CSTRTIESYTQYF.

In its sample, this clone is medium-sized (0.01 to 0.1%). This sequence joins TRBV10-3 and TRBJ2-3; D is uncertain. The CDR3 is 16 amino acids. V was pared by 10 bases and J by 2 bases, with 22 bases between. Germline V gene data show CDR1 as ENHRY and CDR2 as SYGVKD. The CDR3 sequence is CASPLTREISTDTQYF. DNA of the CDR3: TGTGCCAGTCCACTGACCCGTGAGATTTCCACAGATACGCAGTATTTT.

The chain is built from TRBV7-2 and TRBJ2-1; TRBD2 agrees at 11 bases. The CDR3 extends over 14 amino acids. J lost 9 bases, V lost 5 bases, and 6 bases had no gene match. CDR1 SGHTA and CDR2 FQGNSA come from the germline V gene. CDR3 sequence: CASSMGLAEVEQFF. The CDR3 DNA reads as TGTGCCAGCAGCATGGGACTAGCGGAGGTTGAGCAGTTCTTC.

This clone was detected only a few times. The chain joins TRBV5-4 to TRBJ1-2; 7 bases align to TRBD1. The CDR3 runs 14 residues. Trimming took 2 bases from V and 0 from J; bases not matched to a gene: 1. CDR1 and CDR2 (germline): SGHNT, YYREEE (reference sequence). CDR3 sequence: CASSFGQANYGYTF. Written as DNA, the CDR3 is TGTGCCAGCAGCTTCGGACAGGCTAACTATGGCTACACCTTC.

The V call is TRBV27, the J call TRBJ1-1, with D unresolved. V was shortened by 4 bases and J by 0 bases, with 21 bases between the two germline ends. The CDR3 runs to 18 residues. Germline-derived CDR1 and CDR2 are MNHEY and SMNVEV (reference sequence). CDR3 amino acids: CASSSLRSRYIMNTEAFF. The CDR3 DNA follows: TGTGCCAGCAGTTCCCTCCGAAGTCGGTATATCATGAACACTGAAGCTTTCTTT.

CDR3 bases: TGTGCCACCAGCACCTACAGGGCGAACACTGAAGCTTTCTTT. As protein: CATSTYRANTEAFF. The rearrangement joins TRBV15 to TRBJ1-1; possible D gene TRBD1, 6 bases. The germline V and J ends were trimmed by 4 bases and 1 base, with 10 bases remaining between them. The CDR3 sequence is 14 residues long. Germline V gene lookup returns CDR1 LNHNV and CDR2 YYDKDF (reference sequence).

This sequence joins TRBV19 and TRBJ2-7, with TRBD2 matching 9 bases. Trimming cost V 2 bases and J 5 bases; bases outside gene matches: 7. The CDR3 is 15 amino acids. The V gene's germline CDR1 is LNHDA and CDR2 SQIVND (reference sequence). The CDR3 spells CASSIRREGLNEQYF. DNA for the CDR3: TGTGCCAGTAGTATAAGGCGGGAGGGCCTCAACGAGCAGTACTTC.

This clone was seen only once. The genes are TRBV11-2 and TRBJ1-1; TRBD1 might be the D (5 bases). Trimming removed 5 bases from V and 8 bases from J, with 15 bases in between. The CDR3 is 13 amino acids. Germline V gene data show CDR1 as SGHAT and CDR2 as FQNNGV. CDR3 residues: CASSPLRVEEAFF. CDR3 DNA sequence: TGTGCCAGCAGCCCCCTCAGGGTAGAAGAAGCTTTCTTT.

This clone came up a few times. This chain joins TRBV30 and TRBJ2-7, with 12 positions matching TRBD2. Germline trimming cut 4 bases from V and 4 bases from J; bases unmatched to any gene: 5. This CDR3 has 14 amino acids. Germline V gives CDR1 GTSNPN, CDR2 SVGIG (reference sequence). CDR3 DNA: TGTGCCTGGACACGACTAGCGGGAGATTACGAGCAGTACTTC. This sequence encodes CAWTRLAGDYEQYF.

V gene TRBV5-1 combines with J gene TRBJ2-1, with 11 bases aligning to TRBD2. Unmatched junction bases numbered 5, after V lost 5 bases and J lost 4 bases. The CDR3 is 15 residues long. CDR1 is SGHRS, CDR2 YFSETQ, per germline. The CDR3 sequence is CASRIGTSGYNEQFF. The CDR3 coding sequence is TGCGCCAGCAGAATCGGGACTAGCGGATACAATGAGCAGTTCTTC.